This paragraph reports one TCR beta chain. This specimen belongs to a study of blood T cell repertoires in COVID-19. Trimming stripped 3 bases from V and 2 bases from J, with 9 bases between. This CDR3 has 14 residues. CDR1 is SGHVS, CDR2 FNYEAQ, per germline. The assay was immunoSEQ multiplex PCR, and TCRdb's table has in-frame clones only and misses some. The table lists approximately 100,000 clones, more than 60% of them singletons. Material: peripheral blood. The genes are TRBV7-6 and TRBJ2-3; D is ambiguous. The sequence was obtained from a man between 65 and 85 years old with acute or convalescent COVID-19. The CDR3, as DNA: TGTGCCAGCAGCTTGCTCGGTACCACAGATACGCAGTATTTT. Protein: CASSLLGTTDTQYF.